This T cell receptor (beta chain) was found in a study of blood T cells in healthy people across ages. In this sample, this clonotype turned up a few times. The antigen is undetermined. Whole-study results and caveats: Higher naive T cell percentage went strongly together with higher TCR beta diversity. No one knew whether donors had CMV, which possibly confounded expanded clonotype changes.

Isolation yielded PBMCs, at least 6 million per sample, in every case. A J-beta primer mix and a sample-barcoded 5' primer were used in a second PCR of roughly 7 to 12 cycles. TCRdb processed the 5' RACE reads anew with MiXCR; each CDR3 protein has one entry. The repertoire holds some 730,000 distinct CDR3 sequences, with 22% as singletons. The sample consisted of blood. The sequence came from a man between 65 and 85 years old in good health.

CDR3 sequence: CASSQGGFGTEAFF. The DNA for the CDR3 is TGCGCCAGCAGCCAAGGGGGGTTCGGCACTGAAGCTTTCTTT. The V and J genes are TRBV4-1 and TRBJ1-1, with D tentatively TRBD1 (5 bases). Germline CDR1 is MGHRA and CDR2 is YSYEKL. Trimming pared 1 base from V and 4 bases from J, leaving 10 bases between. The CDR3 runs 14 residues.